These 16 T cell receptor beta chains came from one sample sequenced in a study of blood T cells in healthy people across ages. Through a sample-barcoded 5' primer and a J-beta primer mix, a second PCR was run for roughly 7 to 12 cycles. TCRdb reanalysed the 5' RACE reads using MiXCR and keeps one entry per CDR3 protein. The sample has roughly 1,100,000 distinct CDR3 sequences; approximately 25% are singletons. These data were likewise used in another study, on T cells of mothers and their children.

The sequenced sample was blood. Receptor source: a girl aged 2-10 years in good health.

This clonotype was observed a few times. V is TRBV28 and J is TRBJ2-1; possibly TRBD2 for D (6 bases). There are 16 residues in the CDR3. CDR1 and CDR2 (germline): MDHEN, SYDVKM. V lost 5 bases, J lost 2 bases, and 16 bases lay in between. This chain's CDR3 is CASSPSRGVTYNEQFF. The CDR3 DNA reads as TGTGCCAGCAGTCCCTCCCGCGGGGTAACCTACAATGAGCAGTTCTTC.

The gene calls are TRBV5-1 and TRBJ2-1, with 10 bases that match TRBD2. This CDR3 has 16 amino acids. The J segment lost 5 bases and the V segment lost 4 bases, leaving 9 bases of the junction unmatched. The germline V gene encodes CDR1 SGHRS and CDR2 YFSETQ. CDR3 sequence (DNA): TGCGCCAGCAGCCTGAGGAGCGGGGGGGAGAACAATGAGCAGTTCTTC. Its translation is CASSLRSGGENNEQFF. The entire variable domain, with the rest obtained from reference TRBV5-1 and TRBJ2-1, is as follows: KAGVTQTPRYLIKTRGQQVTLSCSPISGHRSVSWYQQTPGQGLQFLFEYFSETQRNKGNFPGRFSGRQFSNSRSEMNVSTLELGDSALYLCASSLRSGGENNEQFFGPGTRLTVL.

This clonotype was observed a handful of times. The chain is built from TRBV6-6 and TRBJ2-2; D not resolved. The CDR3 extends over 12 amino acids. Germline CDR1 reads MNHNY; CDR2 reads SVGAGI (reference sequence). The chain's CDR3 is CGVKEKTGELFF. The CDR3 DNA is TGTGGCGTGAAAGAGAAGACCGGGGAGCTGTTTTTT.

This clonotype was seen a few times. Here the CDR3 DNA reads TGTGCCAGCAGTTTGAGTCGGGGAGATCAGCCCCAGCATTTT. Amino acid sequence: CASSLSRGDQPQHF. The chain is built from TRBV12-3 or TRBV12-4 and TRBJ1-5; D is unresolved. Trimming pared 3 bases from V and 5 bases from J, leaving 11 bases between. The CDR3 runs 14 residues.

This clonotype was recorded a few times. The V and J genes are TRBV11-2 and TRBJ2-5; the D is unclear. Germline assignment: CDR1 SGHAT and CDR2 FQNNGV. Trimming left V 1 base short and J 3 bases short, with 9 bases between. The CDR3 sequence is 14 residues long. Written as DNA, the CDR3 is TGTGCCAGCAGCTTAGGGGTACTTAAAGAGACCCAGTACTTC. This encodes CASSLGVLKETQYF.

This clonotype has only a few counts. This chain connects TRBV7-2 to TRBJ2-1; D unresolved. The CDR3 extends over 15 amino acids. V lost 5 bases and J 0 bases, leaving 11 bases between the germline ends. The V gene's germline CDR1 is SGHTA and CDR2 FQGNSA. The CDR3 coding sequence is TGTGCCAGCAGCCCAGTTGGGAACTCCTACAATGAGCAGTTCTTC. The encoded protein is CASSPVGNSYNEQFF.

This clonotype was seen only a few times. At one end, the junction sequence differs from germline, possibly due to a read error. This rearrangement joins TRBV20-1 to TRBJ2-7; the match to TRBD1 covers 8 bases. Per the germline V gene, CDR1 is DFQATT and CDR2 is SNEGSKA (reference sequence). This CDR3 region has 13 residues. The CDR3 DNA reads as TGCAGTGCTTCCGGGACAGGACTCTACGAGCAATACTTC. Protein: CSASGTGLYEQYF.

The chain carries TRBV4-2 and TRBJ2-3; a weak D match, TRBD2 (5 bases). The germline V gene encodes CDR1 LGHNA and CDR2 YNFKEQ. V lost 1 base to trimming and J lost 6 bases, with 14 bases between them. This CDR3 is built from 15 residues. CDR3 sequence: CASSQADLAGDTQYF. Written as DNA, the CDR3 is TGTGCCAGCAGCCAAGCGGATCTAGCTGGCGATACGCAGTATTTT.

This clonotype has more than one count but fewer than ten. This sequence joins TRBV27 and TRBJ1-2; weak D call: TRBD1 (5 bases). Germline CDR1 and CDR2: MNHEY and SMNVEV (reference sequence). Trimming took off 3 bases at V and 8 bases at J, with 13 bases between the two ends. The CDR3 sequence is 13 residues long. As DNA, the CDR3 is TGTGCCAGCAGTTTTCAGCAGGGCCGGGGCTACACCTTC. This codes for CASSFQQGRGYTF.

This sequence joins TRBV14 and TRBJ2-5; D may be TRBD1 (5 bases). The germline CDR1 and CDR2 sequences are SGHDN and FVKESK. Trimming shortened V by 2 bases and J by 0 bases, and 10 bases separated the two germline ends. This CDR3 has 15 residues. The CDR3 here is CASSQLGPYQETQYF. CDR3 DNA sequence: TGTGCCAGCAGCCAACTGGGGCCCTACCAAGAGACCCAGTACTTC.

In this sample, this clonotype turned up a few times. This sequence joins TRBV20-1 and TRBJ2-7; possibly TRBD2 for D (5 bases). V lost 5 bases and J 3 bases, leaving 14 bases between the germline ends. The CDR3 contains 13 residues. In germline, CDR1 is DFQATT, CDR2 SNEGSKA (reference sequence). The CDR3 nucleotides are TGCAGTGCTGGGCAGCGGAGTTACTACGAGCAGTACTTC. Translating it yields CSAGQRSYYEQYF.

This clonotype was counted many times. The J gene is TRBJ2-3, the V gene TRBV4-2, with TRBD1 as a possible D gene (6 bases). The CDR3 is made up of 14 amino acids. The V and J ends lost 5 bases and 2 bases respectively, with 11 bases between them. Germline V gene lookup returns CDR1 LGHNA and CDR2 YNFKEQ. As DNA, the CDR3 is TGTGCCAGCAGCTCTGGACAGAACACAGATACGCAGTATTTT. It specifies CASSSGQNTDTQYF.

This clonotype showed up just a few times. This chain joins TRBV7-2 and TRBJ2-5, with 7 bases identical to TRBD1. V lost 5 bases, J lost 1 base, and 13 bases stayed unmatched. The CDR3 consists of 17 residues. CDR1 is SGHTA and CDR2 is FQGNSA in the germline V gene. The CDR3 bases are TGTGCCAGCAGCCGATCCTACACGGGACAGCCCCAAGAGACCCAGTACTTC. Its protein is CASSRSYTGQPQETQYF.

This sequence joins TRBV15 and TRBJ1-1; D ambiguous. The germline CDR1 and CDR2 sequences are LNHNV and YYDKDF (reference sequence). The CDR3 loop spans 16 amino acids. Deletions cut 1 base from V and 6 bases from J, with 18 bases between. The DNA of the CDR3 is TGTGCCACCAGCAGAGTAAGGCAGAAACTATCTTCTGAAGCTTTCTTT. Translating gives CATSRVRQKLSSEAFF.

The rearrangement links TRBV11-2 to TRBJ2-6; D call uncertain. V dropped 5 bases and J dropped 14 bases, with 10 bases sitting between them. The CDR3 length is 11 residues. CDR1 and CDR2 (germline): SGHAT, FQNNGV. DNA for the CDR3: TGTGCCAGCAGCCCCCCCAGCCTCCTGACTTTC. Its protein product is CASSPPSLLTF. Full variable domain (missing parts from reference TRBV11-2 and TRBJ2-6): EAGVAQSPRYKIIEKRQSVAFWCNPISGHATLYWYQQILGQGPKLLIQFQNNGVVDDSQLPKDRFSAERLKGVDSTLKIQPAKLEDSAVYLCASSPPSLLTFGAGSRLTVL.

The chain links TRBV3-1 to TRBJ2-1, with D possibly being TRBD1 (6 bases). The V end was cut by 0 bases, the J end by 4 bases, with 13 bases between. CDR1 and CDR2 (germline): LGHDT, YNNKEL (reference sequence). The CDR3 covers 16 residues. The CDR3 nucleotides read TGTGCCAGCAGCCAAGATCAATGGACAGTATACAATGAGCAGTTCTTC. Amino acid sequence: CASSQDQWTVYNEQFF.